Described below is a single T cell receptor beta chain sequence and its context. This sample was included in a study of blood T cell repertoires in COVID-19. The data were produced by immunoSEQ multiplex PCR, yet TCRdb's version contains in-frame clones alone and is incomplete. The table includes approximately 67,000 clones, about 89% detected once. The CDR3 length is 18 residues. The sequencing sample was made of peripheral blood. This chain connects TRBV21-1 to TRBJ1-1; the tabulated D call, TRBD1, remains unverified against the DNA. TRBV21-1 represents a pseudogene. The sequence was collected from a man in his forties or fifties with active COVID-19. The CDR3 sequence is CASSPPCRGILMNTEAFF. The CDR3 region has the DNA TGTGCCAGCAGCCCTCCCTGTAGGGGTATCCTGATGAACACTGAAGCTTTCTTT.